The present T cell receptor (beta chain) was sequenced within a study of blood T cell repertoires in COVID-19. Study at large: Samples representing acute and convalescent COVID-19 were sourced from the United States, Italy and Spain. PBMCs, B-cell-depleted T cells, or T cells were the source of the cDNA or gDNA that made up the material.

The germline CDR1 and CDR2 sequences are SQVTM and ANQGSEA. The CDR3 spans 13 residues. The germline V and J ends were trimmed by 4 bases and 3 bases, with 10 bases remaining between them. Original data processing: Nucleated cell counts were estimated from reference gene primer amplification. Assay used: immunoSEQ multiplex PCR; TCRdb lists only in-frame clones, some missing. The V and J calls and the clone size are those of that table, but D and trimming were determined from the DNA. The data contain some 100,000 clones, roughly nine tenths of them seen just once; the ten biggest clones take up 7.9%.

The chain has TRBV29-1 and TRBJ1-5; D is perhaps TRBD1 (6 bases). This receptor was identified in a man aged 65-85 years who had recovered from COVID-19. Sequencing was carried out using peripheral blood. DNA of the CDR3: TGCAGCGTTGCCCGGGACATCAATCAGCCCCAGCATTTT. This encodes CSVARDINQPQHF.